This record covers a single TCR beta chain. The antigen it binds to is not known. No base quality information exists; no much larger clone differs at one position. The data originate from a study of cytomegalovirus exposure and HLA in healthy donors (TCRdb year 2017). A note on the overall study: According to a later analysis, one platform produced both the 120 validation repertoires and the 666 repertoires of the first cohort. The study aimed to test whether signatures of past pathogen exposure could be identified by cataloging public T cell receptors. In addition to the first cohort of 650 to 800 subjects, a separate validation cohort of approximately 130 different subjects was used. To predict cytomegalovirus infection status, the study combined high-throughput TCR immunosequencing, statistical association of individual TCRs with disease status, and machine learning.

Reading from cysteine to phenylalanine, the CDR3 counts 15 amino acids. Kept here is only the CDR3 DNA, which spans 45 bases and is read in frame from base 1. As encoded in the germline V gene, CDR1 is SGHAT while CDR2 is FQNNGV. V ends up 6 bases short and J 7 bases short, with an unmatched junction base count of 12. The study at large found these results: Most TCR sequences were seen in very few donors, while some public TCRs were found in many individuals. The validation cohort had no HLA typing available for a later analysis, so co-occurrence within that cohort was assessed over all 120 or so repertoires. According to the authors, the approach could potentially be generalized to other disease states and immunological phenotypes. A later analysis found that TCRs clustered in the first cohort also tended to co-occur in the roughly 120 validation repertoires, with approximately 94% of cluster scores above 0. In vitro tests confirmed that a few of the cytomegalovirus-associated TCR beta chains recognize cytomegalovirus antigens. In the study, 150 to 200 TCR beta chains were listed as associated with cytomegalovirus. In both the original and validation cohorts, the classifier was reported to diagnose cytomegalovirus status with high specificity and sensitivity.

Library creation used the immunoSEQ multiplex PCR assay. As for how the authors treated the data: A statistical classification framework was developed to diagnose cytomegalovirus status using the catalog of TCR beta chain sequences. As stored in TCRdb, this immuneACCESS dataset retains in-frame rearrangements with V and J assigned. A fraction of the clones does not appear; measured against another copy, unresolved V genes explain less than half of the discrepancy, and the remainder lacks a known reason. That table is the source of V, J and clone size, and D and trimming were worked out from the DNA. This sample has 70,000 to 85,000 clones in its table, and approximately 94% of those were observed once. The top ten clonotypes cover 1.5% to 2% of the sample. Separate from the approximately 700-subject first cohort, the validation cohort of about 120 subjects was the group to which the donors belonged.

The chain uses TRBV11-2 and TRBJ2-5; 9 bases in between match TRBD1. The source of this sequence is a young woman in good health and CMV-seropositive. Sample: PBMCs. The CDR3 has the sequence CASRKPGQGVGTQYF. The DNA is as follows: TGTGCCAGCAGAAAGCCGGGACAGGGAGTAGGGACCCAGTACTTC.